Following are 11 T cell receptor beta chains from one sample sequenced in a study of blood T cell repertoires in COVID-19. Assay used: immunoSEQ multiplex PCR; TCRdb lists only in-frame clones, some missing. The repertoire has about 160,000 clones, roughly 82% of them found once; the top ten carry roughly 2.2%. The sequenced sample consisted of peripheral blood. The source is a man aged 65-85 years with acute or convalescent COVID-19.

This CDR3 reads CASSVGDRLQGTNEKLFF. CDR3 nucleotides: TGTGCCAGCAGCGTAGGGGACCGACTACAGGGGACTAATGAAAAACTGTTTTTT. The V and J genes are TRBV9 and TRBJ1-4; 7 bases fit TRBD1. CDR3 length: 18 amino acids. Germline V CDR1 and CDR2: SGDLS, YYNGEE. V was clipped by 0 bases and J by 2 bases; unmatched bases: 10.

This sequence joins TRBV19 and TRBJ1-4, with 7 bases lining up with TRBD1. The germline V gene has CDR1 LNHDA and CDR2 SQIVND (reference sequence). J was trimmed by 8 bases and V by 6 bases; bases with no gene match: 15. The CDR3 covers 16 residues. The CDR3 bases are TGTGCCAGTAGCAAAGGGACAGCCCAAACGGAAGAAAAACTGTTTTTT. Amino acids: CASSKGTAQTEEKLFF. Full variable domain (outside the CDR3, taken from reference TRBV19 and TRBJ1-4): DGGITQSPKYLFRKEGQNVTLSCEQNLNHDAMYWYRQDPGQGLRLIYYSQIVNDFQKGDIAEGYSVSREKKESFPLTVTSAQKNPTAFYLCASSKGTAQTEEKLFFGSGTQLSVL.

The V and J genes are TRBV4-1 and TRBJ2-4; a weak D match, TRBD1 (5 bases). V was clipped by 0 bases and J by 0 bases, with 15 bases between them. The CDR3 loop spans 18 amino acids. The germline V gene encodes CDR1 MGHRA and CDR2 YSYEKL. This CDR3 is CASSQDASRGLAKNIQYF. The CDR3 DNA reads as TGCGCCAGCAGCCAAGACGCGTCTAGGGGATTAGCCAAAAACATTCAGTACTTC.

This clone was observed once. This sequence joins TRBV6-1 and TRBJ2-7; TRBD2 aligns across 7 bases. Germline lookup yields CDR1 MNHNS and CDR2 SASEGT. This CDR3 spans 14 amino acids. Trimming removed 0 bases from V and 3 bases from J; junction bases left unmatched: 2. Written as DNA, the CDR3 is TGTGCCAGCAGTGAAGCGGGAGGGCTCTACGAGCAGTACTTC. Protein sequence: CASSEAGGLYEQYF.

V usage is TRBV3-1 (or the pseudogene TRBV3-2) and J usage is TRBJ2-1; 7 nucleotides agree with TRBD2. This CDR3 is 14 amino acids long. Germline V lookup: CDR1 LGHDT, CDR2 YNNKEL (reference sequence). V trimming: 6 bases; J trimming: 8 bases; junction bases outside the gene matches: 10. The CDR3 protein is CASRPNFGGYEQFF. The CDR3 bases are TGTGCCAGCAGACCGAACTTCGGGGGGTATGAGCAGTTCTTC.

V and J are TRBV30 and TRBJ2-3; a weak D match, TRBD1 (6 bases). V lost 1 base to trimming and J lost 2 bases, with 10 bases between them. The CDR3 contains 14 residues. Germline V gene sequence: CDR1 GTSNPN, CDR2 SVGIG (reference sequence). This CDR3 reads CAWSAGEDTDTQYF. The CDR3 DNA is TGTGCCTGGAGTGCAGGGGAAGACACAGATACGCAGTATTTT.

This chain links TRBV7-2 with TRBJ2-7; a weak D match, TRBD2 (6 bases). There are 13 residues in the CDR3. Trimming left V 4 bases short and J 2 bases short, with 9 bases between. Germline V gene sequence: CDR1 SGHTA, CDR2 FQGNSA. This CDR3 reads CASSWRETYEQYF. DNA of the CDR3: TGTGCCAGCAGCTGGCGGGAAACCTACGAGCAGTACTTC. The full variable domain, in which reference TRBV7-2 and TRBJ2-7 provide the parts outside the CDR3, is GAGVSQSPSNKVTEKGKDVELRCDPISGHTALYWYRQSLGQGLEFLIYFQGNSAPDKSGLPSDRFSAERTGGSVSTLTIQRTQQEDSAVYLCASSWRETYEQYFGPGTRLTVT.

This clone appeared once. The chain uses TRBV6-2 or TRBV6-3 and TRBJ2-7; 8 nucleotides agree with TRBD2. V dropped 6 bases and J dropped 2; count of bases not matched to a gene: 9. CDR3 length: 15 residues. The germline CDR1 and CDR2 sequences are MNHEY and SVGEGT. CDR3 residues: CASSPPGLAPYEQYF. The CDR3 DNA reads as TGTGCCAGCAGCCCTCCTGGACTAGCACCCTACGAGCAGTACTTC.

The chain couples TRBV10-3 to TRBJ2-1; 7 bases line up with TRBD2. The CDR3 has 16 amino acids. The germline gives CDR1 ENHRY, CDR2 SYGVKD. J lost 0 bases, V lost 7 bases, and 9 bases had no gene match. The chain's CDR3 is CAINGQRGSSYNEQFF. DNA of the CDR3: TGTGCCATCAACGGTCAGCGGGGCAGCTCCTACAATGAGCAGTTCTTC.

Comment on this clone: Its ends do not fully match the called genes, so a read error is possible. The CDR3: CASSVGFSPLHF. For the CDR3, the DNA is TGTGCCAGCAGCGTAGGCTTTTCACCCCTCCACTTT. This chain connects TRBV13 to TRBJ1-6; no firm D call. The germline V gene encodes CDR1 PRHDT and CDR2 FYEKMQ (reference sequence). CDR3 size: 12 residues.

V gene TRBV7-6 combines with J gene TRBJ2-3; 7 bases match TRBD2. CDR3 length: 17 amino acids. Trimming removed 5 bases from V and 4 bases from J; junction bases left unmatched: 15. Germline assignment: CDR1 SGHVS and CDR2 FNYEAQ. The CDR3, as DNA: TGTGCCAGCAGCCTCATGAGCGGGGAGGGCCGGGCAGATACGCAGTATTTT. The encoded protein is CASSLMSGEGRADTQYF.